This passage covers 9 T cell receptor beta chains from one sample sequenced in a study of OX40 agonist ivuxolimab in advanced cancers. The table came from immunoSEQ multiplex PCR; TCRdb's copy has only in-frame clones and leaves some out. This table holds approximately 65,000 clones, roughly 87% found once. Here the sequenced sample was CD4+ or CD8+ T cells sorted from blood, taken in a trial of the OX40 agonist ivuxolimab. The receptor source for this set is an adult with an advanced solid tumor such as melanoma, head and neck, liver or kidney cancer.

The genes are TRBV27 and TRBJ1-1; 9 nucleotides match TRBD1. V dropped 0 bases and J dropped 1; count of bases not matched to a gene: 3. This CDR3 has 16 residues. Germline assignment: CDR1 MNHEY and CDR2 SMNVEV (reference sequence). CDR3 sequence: CASSLSPGQGNTEAFF. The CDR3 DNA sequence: TGTGCCAGCAGTTTATCCCCGGGACAGGGGAACACTGAAGCTTTCTTT.

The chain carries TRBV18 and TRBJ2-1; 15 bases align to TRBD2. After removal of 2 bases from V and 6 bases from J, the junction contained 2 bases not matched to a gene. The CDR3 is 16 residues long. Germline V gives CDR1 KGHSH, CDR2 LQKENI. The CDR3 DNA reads TGTGCCAGCTCACCAACGGGACTAGCGGGAGGCAATGAGCAGTTCTTC. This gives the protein CASSPTGLAGGNEQFF.

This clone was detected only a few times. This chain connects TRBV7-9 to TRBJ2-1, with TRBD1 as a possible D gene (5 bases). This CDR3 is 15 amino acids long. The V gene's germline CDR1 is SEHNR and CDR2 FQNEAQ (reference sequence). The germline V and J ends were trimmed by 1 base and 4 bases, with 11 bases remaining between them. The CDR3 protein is CASSLGPGRYNEQFF. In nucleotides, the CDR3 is TGTGCCAGCAGCTTAGGGCCAGGGCGGTACAATGAGCAGTTCTTC. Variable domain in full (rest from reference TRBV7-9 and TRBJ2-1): DTGVSQNPRHKITKRGQNVTFRCDPISEHNRLYWYRQTLGQGPEFLTYFQNEAQLEKSRLLSDRFSAERPKGSFSTLEIQRTEQGDSAMYLCASSLGPGRYNEQFFGPGTRLTVL.

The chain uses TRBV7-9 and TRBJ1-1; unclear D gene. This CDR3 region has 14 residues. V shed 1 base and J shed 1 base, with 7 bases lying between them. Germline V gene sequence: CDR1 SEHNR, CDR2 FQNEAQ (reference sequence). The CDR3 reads CASSLGQENTEAFF. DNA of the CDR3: TGTGCCAGCAGCTTAGGGCAGGAGAACACTGAAGCTTTCTTT.

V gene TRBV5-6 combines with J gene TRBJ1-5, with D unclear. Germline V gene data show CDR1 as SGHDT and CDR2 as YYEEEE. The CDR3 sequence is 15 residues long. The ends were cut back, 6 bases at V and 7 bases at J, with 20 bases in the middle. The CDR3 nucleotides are TGTGCCAGCAACGACCCGGCCTCCCTGGGGCAGCCCCAGCATTTT. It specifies CASNDPASLGQPQHF.

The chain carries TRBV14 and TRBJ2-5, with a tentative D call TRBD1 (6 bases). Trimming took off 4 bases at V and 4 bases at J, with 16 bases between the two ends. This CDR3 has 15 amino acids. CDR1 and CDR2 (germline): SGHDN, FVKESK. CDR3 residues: CASSPRDNEGETQYF. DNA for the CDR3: TGTGCCAGCAGCCCCCGGGACAACGAAGGAGAGACCCAGTACTTC. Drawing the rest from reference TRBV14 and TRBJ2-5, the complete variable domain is EAGVTQFPSHSVIEKGQTVTLRCDPISGHDNLYWYRRVMGKEIKFLLHFVKESKQDESGMPNNRFLAERTGGTYSTLKVQPAELEDSGVYFCASSPRDNEGETQYFGPGTRLLVL.

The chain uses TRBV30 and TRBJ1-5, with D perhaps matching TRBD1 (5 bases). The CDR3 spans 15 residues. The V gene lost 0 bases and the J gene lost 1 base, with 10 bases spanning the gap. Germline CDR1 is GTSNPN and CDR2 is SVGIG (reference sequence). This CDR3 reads CAWSVGSGSNQPQHF. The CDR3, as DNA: TGTGCCTGGAGTGTAGGGTCAGGGAGCAATCAGCCCCAGCATTTT.

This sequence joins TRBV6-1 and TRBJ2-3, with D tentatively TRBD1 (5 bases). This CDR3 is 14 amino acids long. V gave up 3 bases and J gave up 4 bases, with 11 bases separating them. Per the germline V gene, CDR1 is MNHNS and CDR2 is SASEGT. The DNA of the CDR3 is TGTGCCAGCAGTGACCACCTAGGGGCAGATACGCAGTATTTT. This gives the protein CASSDHLGADTQYF.

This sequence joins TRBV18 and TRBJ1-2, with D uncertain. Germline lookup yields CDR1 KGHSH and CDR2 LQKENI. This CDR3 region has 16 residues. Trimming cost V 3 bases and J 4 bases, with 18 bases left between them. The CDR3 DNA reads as TGTGCCAGCTCACCCCCCTCCACGGGCCCGCGCTATGGCTACACCTTC. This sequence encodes CASSPPSTGPRYGYTF.